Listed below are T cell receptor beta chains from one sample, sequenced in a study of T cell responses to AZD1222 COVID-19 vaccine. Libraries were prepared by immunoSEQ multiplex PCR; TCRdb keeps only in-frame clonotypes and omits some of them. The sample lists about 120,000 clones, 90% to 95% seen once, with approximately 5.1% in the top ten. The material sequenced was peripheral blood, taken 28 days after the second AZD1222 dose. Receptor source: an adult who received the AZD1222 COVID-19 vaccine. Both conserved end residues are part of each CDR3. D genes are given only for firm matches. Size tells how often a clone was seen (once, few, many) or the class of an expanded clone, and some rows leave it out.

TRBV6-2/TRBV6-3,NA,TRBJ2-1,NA,CASSPQVADNEQFF,TGTGCCAGCAGCCCCCAGGTAGCGGACAATGAGCAGTTCTTC
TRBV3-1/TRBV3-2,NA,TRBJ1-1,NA,CASSQDSPGGAFF,TGTGCCAGCAGCCAAGACTCCCCCGGGGGAGCTTTCTTT
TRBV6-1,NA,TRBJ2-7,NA,CASSDRRGSYEQYF,TGTGCCAGCAGTGACAGGCGAGGCTCCTACGAGCAGTACTTC
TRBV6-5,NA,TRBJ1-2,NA,CASRPDYGYTF,TGTGCCAGCAGACCAGACTATGGCTACACCTTC
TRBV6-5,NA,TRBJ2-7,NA,CASSYRRVSYEQYF,TGTGCCAGCAGTTACCGAAGGGTTTCCTACGAGCAGTACTTC
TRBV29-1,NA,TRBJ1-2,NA,CSVTRTGQGYGYTF,TGCAGCGTGACCCGCACCGGGCAGGGCTATGGCTACACCTTC
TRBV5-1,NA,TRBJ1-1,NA,CASSLGAANTEAFF,TGCGCCAGCAGCTTGGGGGCGGCGAACACTGAAGCTTTCTTT
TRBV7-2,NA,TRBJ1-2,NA,CASSSRTAANYGYTF,TGTGCCAGCAGCTCCCGGACAGCAGCTAACTATGGCTACACCTTC
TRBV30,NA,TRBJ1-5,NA,CAWSVKGIGNQPQHF,TGTGCCTGGAGTGTGAAGGGAATTGGCAATCAGCCCCAGCATTTT
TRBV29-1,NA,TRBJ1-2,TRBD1,CSVDGDRGQSGYTF,TGCAGCGTTGACGGGGACAGGGGGCAGTCTGGCTACACCTTC
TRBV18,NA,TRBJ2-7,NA,CASSPLADPTKQYF,TGTGCCAGCTCACCATTGGCAGACCCTACGAAGCAGTACTTC
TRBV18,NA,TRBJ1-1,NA,CASSPFTGDSHEAFF,TGTGCCAGCTCACCGTTTACAGGCGACTCGCATGAAGCTTTCTTT
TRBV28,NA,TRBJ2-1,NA,CASSFPRGGASYNEQFF,TGTGCCAGCAGTTTTCCCCGCGGCGGAGCCTCCTACAATGAGCAGTTCTTC
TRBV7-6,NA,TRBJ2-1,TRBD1,CASSWTYGTVYNEQFF,TGTGCCAGCAGCTGGACGTACGGGACAGTTTACAATGAGCAGTTCTTC
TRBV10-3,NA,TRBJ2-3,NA,CAITALLTDTQYF,TGTGCCATCACTGCACTTCTCACAGATACGCAGTATTTT
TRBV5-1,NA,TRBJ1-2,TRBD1,CASSDRINYGYTF,TGCGCCAGCTCGGACAGGATTAACTATGGCTACACCTTC
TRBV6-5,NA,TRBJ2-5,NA,CASSLEGGVETQYF,TGTGCCAGCAGTCTTGAGGGCGGGGTGGAGACCCAGTACTTC
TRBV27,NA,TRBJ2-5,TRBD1,CASKRTGTGLQETQYF,TGTGCCAGCAAACGTACCGGGACAGGCCTCCAAGAGACCCAGTACTTC
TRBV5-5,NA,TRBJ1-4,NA,CASSLERPEKLFF,TGTGCCAGCAGCTTGGAAAGGCCGGAAAAACTGTTTTTT
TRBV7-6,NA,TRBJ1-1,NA,CASSLDRDGEAFF,TGTGCCAGCAGCTTAGATAGGGACGGAGAAGCTTTCTTT
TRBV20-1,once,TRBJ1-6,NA,CSASGLGLNSPLHF,TGCAGTGCCAGTGGGTTGGGGCTTAATTCACCCCTCCACTTT
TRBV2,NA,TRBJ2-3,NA,CASSNQLSGADTQYF,TGTGCCAGCAGTAACCAGCTGAGCGGCGCAGATACGCAGTATTTT
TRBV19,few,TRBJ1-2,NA,CASRGDGGYTF,TGTGCCAGTAGAGGTGACGGCGGCTACACCTTC
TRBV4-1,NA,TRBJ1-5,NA,CASSQDSNNQPQHF,TGCGCCAGCAGCCAAGATTCAAACAATCAGCCCCAGCATTTT
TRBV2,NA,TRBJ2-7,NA,CASLYSYEQYF,TGTGCCAGCCTCTACAGCTACGAGCAGTACTTC
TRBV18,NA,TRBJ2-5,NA,CASSPLPGSQETQYF,TGTGCCAGCTCACCACTACCGGGGTCGCAAGAGACCCAGTACTTC
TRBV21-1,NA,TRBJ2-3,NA,CASSVRDRGLRVTDTQYF,TGTGCCAGCAGCGTCCGGGACAGGGGGCTGAGAGTCACAGATACGCAGTATTTT
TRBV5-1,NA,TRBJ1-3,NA,CASSLGGGLFSGNTIYF,TGCGCCAGCAGCTTGGGAGGGGGACTTTTCTCTGGAAACACCATATATTTT
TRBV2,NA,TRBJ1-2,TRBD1,CASQDRGSGGYTF,TGTGCCAGCCAAGACAGGGGATCAGGAGGCTACACCTTC
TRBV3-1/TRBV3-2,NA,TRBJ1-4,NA,CASSQVKQPNEKLFF,TGTGCCAGCAGCCAAGTAAAACAGCCTAATGAAAAACTGTTTTTT
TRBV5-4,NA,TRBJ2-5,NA,CASRRGSLQETQYF,TGTGCCAGCAGGAGGGGCAGCCTCCAAGAGACCCAGTACTTC
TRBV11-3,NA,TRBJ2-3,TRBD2,CASSGRGGIADTQYF,TGTGCCAGCAGCGGGAGGGGAGGAATAGCAGATACGCAGTATTTT
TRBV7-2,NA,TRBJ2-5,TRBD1,CASSLGTGVQETQYF,TGTGCCAGCAGCCTTGGGACAGGGGTCCAAGAGACCCAGTACTTC
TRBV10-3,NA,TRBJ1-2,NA,CAIGPKNYGYTF,TGTGCCATCGGCCCAAAAAACTATGGCTACACCTTC
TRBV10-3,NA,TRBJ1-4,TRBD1,CAISPDRGNEKLFF,TGTGCCATCAGCCCAGACAGGGGGAATGAAAAACTGTTTTTT
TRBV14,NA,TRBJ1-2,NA,CASSQQGRVGGYTF,TGTGCCAGCAGCCAACAGGGGAGAGTTGGCGGCTACACCTTC
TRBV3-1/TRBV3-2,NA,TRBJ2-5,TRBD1,CASSQWTGKETQYF,TGTGCCAGCAGCCAATGGACAGGGAAAGAGACCCAGTACTTC
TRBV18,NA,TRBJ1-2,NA,CASSHDRDGYTF,TGTGCCAGCTCACATGACAGAGATGGCTACACCTTC
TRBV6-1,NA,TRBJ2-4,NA,CASSLRGAENIQYF,TGTGCCAGCAGCCTACGGGGGGCAGAAAACATTCAGTACTTC
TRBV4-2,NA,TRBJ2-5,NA,CASSQAQIPETQYF,TGTGCCAGCAGCCAGGCCCAAATCCCAGAGACCCAGTACTTC
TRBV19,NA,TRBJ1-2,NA,CPVEAGRDGYTF,TGTCCGGTCGAAGCAGGTCGAGATGGCTACACCTTC
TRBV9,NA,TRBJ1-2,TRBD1,CASSVADRAYGYTF,TGTGCCAGCAGCGTAGCCGACAGGGCCTATGGCTACACCTTC